The 24 T cell receptor beta chains below were found in one sample sequenced in a study of patients and donors after allogeneic stem cell transplantation. TCRdb reanalysed the RT-PCR reads using MiXCR and keeps one entry per CDR3 protein. The repertoire consists of about a million distinct CDR3 sequences, with over 15% occurring once and the leading ten covering around 5.5%. Sequenced: blood, either unsorted or a sorted T cell fraction (not recorded which). These receptor sequences come from a human donor who was either an allogeneic HSCT recipient or a stem cell or donor lymphocyte infusion donor (not recorded which). It is not recorded whose cells these are; they may come from a transplant donor.

Comments on this clonotype: The limits of the CDR3 on the DNA are not certain, so only TCRdb's listed CDR3 is given. This chain joins TRBV6-4 and TRBJ2-2; the table's D call, TRBD1, was not checked against the DNA. CDR1 MRHNA and CDR2 SNTAGT come from the germline V gene. The CDR3 totals 13 residues, both ends included. Here the CDR3 reads CASSDLTGELFFF.

The chain joins TRBV19 to TRBJ1-4; D is unresolved. The germline V gene encodes CDR1 LNHDA and CDR2 SQIVND (reference sequence). V was trimmed by 4 bases and J by 4 bases, leaving 19 bases between them. The CDR3 is made up of 17 amino acids. The CDR3 region has the DNA TGTGCCAGTAGTAGTGCTCGATCCGCCGAATTTAATGAAAAACTGTTTTTT. Protein sequence: CASSSARSAEFNEKLFF.

This chain uses TRBV12-3 or TRBV12-4 with TRBJ1-5, with TRBD1 matching 8 bases. This CDR3 spans 15 amino acids. The trim removed 6 bases at V and 4 bases at J, leaving 8 bases unmatched. CDR3 bases: TGTGCCAGCAGGGCCGACAGGGGAGGGAATCAGCCCCAGCATTTT. Amino acids: CASRADRGGNQPQHF.

The gene calls are TRBV20-1 and TRBJ1-4, with D possibly matching TRBD1 (5 bases). The germline V gene has CDR1 DFQATT and CDR2 SNEGSKA (reference sequence). There are 14 residues in the CDR3. Trimming shortened V by 2 bases and J by 7 bases, and 14 bases separated the two germline ends. CDR3 in DNA: TGCAGTGCTAGAAAGGGGTTCGGGGGTGAAAAACTGTTTTTT. Its translation is CSARKGFGGEKLFF.

The sample holds a few counts of this clonotype. The chain employs TRBV20-1 and TRBJ2-4; D gene unclear. This CDR3 comprises 12 residues. Germline CDR1 is DFQATT and CDR2 is SNEGSKA (reference sequence). The V gene lost 5 bases and the J gene lost 3 bases, with 8 bases spanning the gap. The CDR3 nucleotides are TGCAGTGCTCCCCGGAGCAAAAACATTCAGTACTTC. It encodes CSAPRSKNIQYF.

This clonotype was seen a handful of times. This chain connects TRBV7-2 to TRBJ1-4; D is undetermined. V was trimmed by 2 bases and J by 5 bases, leaving 18 bases between them. The CDR3 consists of 17 residues. Germline V lookup: CDR1 SGHTA, CDR2 FQGNSA. The CDR3 bases are TGTGCCAGCAGCTTACTAAATCGGAAGGGTTTAAATGAAAAACTGTTTTTT. It encodes CASSLLNRKGLNEKLFF.

The chain couples TRBV4-3 to TRBJ2-6; D gene unclear. CDR3 length: 18 residues. The V end lost 0 bases, the J end lost 0 bases, and 12 bases lay between the germline ends. The germline V gene has CDR1 LGHNA and CDR2 YSLEER. CDR3: CASSQEVAETSGANVLTF. CDR3 nucleotides: TGCGCCAGCAGCCAAGAAGTTGCAGAAACCTCTGGGGCCAACGTCCTGACTTTC.

The chain uses TRBV15 and TRBJ2-7, with TRBD2 matching over 8 bases. The CDR3 loop spans 15 amino acids. With 1 base clipped from V and 2 bases from J, the junction kept 4 bases outside the gene matches. Per germline, CDR1 LNHNV and CDR2 YYDKDF (reference sequence). This CDR3 reads CATSRVKAGAYEQYF. CDR3 DNA sequence: TGTGCCACCAGCAGAGTTAAAGCGGGAGCCTACGAGCAGTACTTC.

The gene calls are TRBV4-2 and TRBJ1-4, with D hard to call. CDR1 is LGHNA, CDR2 YNFKEQ, per germline. There are 13 residues in the CDR3. V was pared by 3 bases and J by 3 bases, with 5 bases between. CDR3 DNA sequence: TGTGCCAGCAGCCACGAGTCTAATGAAAAACTGTTTTTT. Its protein is CASSHESNEKLFF.

This clonotype was counted between two and nine times. J is TRBJ2-5 and V is TRBV12-3 or TRBV12-4, with 9 nucleotides matching TRBD2. Losses at the gene ends were 6 bases for V and 3 bases for J; bases not matched to a gene: 2. CDR3 length: 13 amino acids. The CDR3 spells CASRIAGEETQYF. As DNA, the CDR3 is TGTGCCAGCAGGATAGCGGGGGAAGAGACCCAGTACTTC.

This clonotype came up once. The V and J genes are TRBV7-9 and TRBJ2-3, with 8 positions matching TRBD1. This CDR3 has 16 amino acids. With V trimmed by 5 bases and J by 1 base, 8 bases remained unmatched. CDR1 and CDR2 from the germline V gene are SEHNR and FQNEAQ (reference sequence). The CDR3 bases are TGTGCCAGCAGCCCAGGACAGGGACCGCGCACAGATACGCAGTATTTT. Its protein product is CASSPGQGPRTDTQYF.

The J gene is TRBJ2-1, the V gene TRBV24-1, with 13 bases lining up with TRBD2. CDR1 is KGHDR, CDR2 SFDVKD, per germline. V shed 4 bases, J shed 4 bases, and the junction held 9 bases outside the gene matches. The CDR3 sequence is 18 residues long. The CDR3 loop reads CATSDPPGTSGKYNEQFF. In DNA form, the CDR3 reads TGTGCCACCAGTGACCCGCCCGGGACTAGCGGGAAGTACAATGAGCAGTTCTTC.

Remarks on this clonotype: A read error is likely, as this CDR3 ends without the conserved phenylalanine or tryptophan. The chain couples TRBV5-6 to TRBJ1-3, with D unresolved. Trimming shortened V by 4 bases and J by 4 bases, and 12 bases separated the two germline ends. This CDR3 comprises 14 residues. The germline gives CDR1 SGHDT, CDR2 YYEEEE. CDR3 DNA sequence: TGTGCCAGCAGCGCGCCGGGAATCGGAAACACCATATATTAT. Translating it yields CASSAPGIGNTIYY.

V is TRBV20-1 and J is TRBJ2-1; no reliable D call. Germline V CDR1 and CDR2: DFQATT, SNEGSKA (reference sequence). Between the trimmed V and J ends, which lost 0 bases and 5 bases, there was a span of 11 bases. The CDR3 extends over 14 amino acids. The DNA for the CDR3 is TGCAGTGCTAGAGATATTACGTCGGACAATGAGCAGTTCTTC. It encodes CSARDITSDNEQFF.

This clonotype showed up many times. For the CDR3, the DNA is TGTGCCAGCAGTTTTCCATCCATGAACACTGAAGCTTTCTTT. Translation: CASSFPSMNTEAFF. This chain links TRBV12-3 or TRBV12-4 with TRBJ1-1, with unresolved D. There are 14 residues in the CDR3. The V end lost 3 bases, the J end lost 0 bases, and 8 bases lay between the germline ends.

The rearrangement joins TRBV29-1 to TRBJ1-2; D is unresolved. There are 12 residues in the CDR3. V was pared by 1 base and J by 4 bases, with 7 bases between. CDR1 SQVTM and CDR2 ANQGSEA come from the germline V gene. CDR3 sequence reads: CSVEGQRYGYTF. The CDR3 DNA sequence: TGCAGCGTTGAAGGACAACGCTATGGCTACACCTTC.

There are a few counts of this clonotype. V gene TRBV12-3 or TRBV12-4 combines with J gene TRBJ2-6, with 7 positions matching TRBD1. J lost 2 bases, V lost 5 bases, and 3 bases had no gene match. The CDR3 is made up of 15 amino acids. CDR3 region: CASSPGQPGANVLTF. The DNA of the CDR3 is TGTGCCAGCAGTCCGGGACAGCCTGGGGCCAACGTCCTGACTTTC.

The chain couples TRBV28 to TRBJ2-4; weak D call: TRBD1 (5 bases). This CDR3 is built from 16 residues. CDR1 is MDHEN, CDR2 SYDVKM, per germline. Trimming took off 6 bases at V and 0 bases at J, with 15 bases between the two ends. The DNA for the CDR3 is TGTGCCAGCAGCCGTCGACAGATACTAGCCAAAAACATTCAGTACTTC. This sequence encodes CASSRRQILAKNIQYF.

In this sample, this clonotype turned up a few times. J is TRBJ2-3 and V is TRBV4-3; TRBD1 agrees at 7 bases. The CDR3 runs to 15 residues. The V gene end was trimmed by 3 bases and the J gene end by 2 bases; junction bases not matched to a gene: 5. Germline CDR1 reads LGHNA; CDR2 reads YSLEER. CDR3 nucleotides: TGCGCCAGCAGCCAGGGACAGTCTCCCACAGATACGCAGTATTTT. As protein: CASSQGQSPTDTQYF.

This clonotype was seen a handful of times. This rearrangement joins TRBV24-1 to TRBJ2-5; 9 bases are a match to TRBD1. V lost 4 bases to trimming and J lost 2 bases; unmatched junction nucleotides: 4. Germline CDR1 and CDR2: KGHDR and SFDVKD. CDR3 length: 15 amino acids. CDR3 bases: TGTGCCACCAGTGAATGGACAGGGGCTCAAGAGACCCAGTACTTC. Its protein is CATSEWTGAQETQYF.

J is TRBJ2-7 and V is TRBV9; TRBD1 is a possible D gene (5 bases). V dropped 0 bases and J dropped 2 bases, with 9 bases sitting between them. Germline CDR1 reads SGDLS; CDR2 reads YYNGEE. The length of the CDR3 is 14 residues. CDR3 DNA sequence: TGTGCCAGCAGCGTAGCGCAGGGCCCCTACGAGCAGTACTTC. Translating gives CASSVAQGPYEQYF. Combining the CDR3 with reference TRBV9 and TRBJ2-7 gives the whole variable domain DSGVTQTPKHLITATGQRVTLRCSPRSGDLSVYWYQQSLDQGLQFLIQYYNGEERAKGNILERFSAQQFPDLHSELNLSSLELGDSALYFCASSVAQGPYEQYFGPGTRLTVT.

This clonotype turned up a few times. The chain is built from TRBV29-1 and TRBJ1-1, with 8 bases matching TRBD1. CDR3 length: 18 residues. Unmatched junction bases numbered 16, after V lost 4 bases and J lost 0 bases. Germline values: CDR1 SQVTM, CDR2 ANQGSEA. CDR3 amino acids: CSVGYTGGILRMNTEAFF. As DNA, the CDR3 is TGCAGCGTTGGGTACACAGGGGGTATTTTGCGTATGAACACTGAAGCTTTCTTT.

Only a few counts were recorded for this clonotype. CDR3 loop: CATGQGGGRPIGYTF. The DNA for the CDR3 is TGTGCCACAGGACAGGGTGGGGGTCGACCAATCGGCTACACCTTC. The chain combines TRBV6-1 with TRBJ1-2, with 8 bases that match TRBD1. The CDR3 sequence is 15 residues long. The J segment lost 8 bases and the V segment lost 10 bases, leaving 18 bases of the junction unmatched. From germline, CDR1 is MNHNS and CDR2 SASEGT.

The rearrangement uses TRBV7-2 and TRBJ2-7; no clear D gene. The CDR3 is 12 residues long. Looked up from germline, CDR1 is SGHTA and CDR2 is FQGNSA. Trimming cost V 5 bases and J 7 bases, with 12 bases left between them. CDR3 DNA: TGTGCCAGCAGCCAGTACAAGTGGGAGCAGTACTTC. This encodes CASSQYKWEQYF.